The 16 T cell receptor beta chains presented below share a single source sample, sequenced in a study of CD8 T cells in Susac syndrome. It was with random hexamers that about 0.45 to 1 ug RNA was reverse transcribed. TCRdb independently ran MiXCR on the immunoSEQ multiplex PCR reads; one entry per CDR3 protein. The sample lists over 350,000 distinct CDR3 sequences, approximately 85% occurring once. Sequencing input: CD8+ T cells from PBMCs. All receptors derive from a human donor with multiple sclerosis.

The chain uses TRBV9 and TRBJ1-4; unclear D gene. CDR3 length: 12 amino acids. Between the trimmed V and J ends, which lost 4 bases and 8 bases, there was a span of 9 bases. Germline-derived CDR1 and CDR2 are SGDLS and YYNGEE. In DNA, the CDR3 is TGTGCCAGCAGCCCCGACGGCGAAAAACTGTTTTTT. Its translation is CASSPDGEKLFF.

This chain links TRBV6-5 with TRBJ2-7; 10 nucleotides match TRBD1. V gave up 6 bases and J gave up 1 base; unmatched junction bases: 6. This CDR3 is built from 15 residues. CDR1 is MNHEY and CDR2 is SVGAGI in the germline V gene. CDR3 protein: CASRAGTGESYEQYF. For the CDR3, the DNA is TGTGCCAGCAGGGCCGGGACAGGGGAATCCTACGAGCAGTACTTC.

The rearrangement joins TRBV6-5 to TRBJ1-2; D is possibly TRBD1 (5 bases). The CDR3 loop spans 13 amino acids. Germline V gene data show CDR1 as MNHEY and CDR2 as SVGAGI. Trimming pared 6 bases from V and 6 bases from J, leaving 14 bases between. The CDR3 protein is CASRNGRADGYTF. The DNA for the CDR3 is TGTGCCAGCAGGAACGGCAGGGCGGATGGCTACACCTTC.

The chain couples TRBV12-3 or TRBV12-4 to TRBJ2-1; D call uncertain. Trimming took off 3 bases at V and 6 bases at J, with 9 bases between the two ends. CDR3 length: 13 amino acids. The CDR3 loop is CASSFTFGNEQFF. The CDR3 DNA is TGTGCCAGCAGTTTCACCTTTGGCAATGAGCAGTTCTTC.

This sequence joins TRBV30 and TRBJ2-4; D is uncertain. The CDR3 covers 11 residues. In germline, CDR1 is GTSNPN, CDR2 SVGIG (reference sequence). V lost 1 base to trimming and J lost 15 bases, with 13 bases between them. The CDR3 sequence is CAWSENSDLYF. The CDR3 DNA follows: TGTGCCTGGAGTGAGAACAGCGATTTGTACTTC.

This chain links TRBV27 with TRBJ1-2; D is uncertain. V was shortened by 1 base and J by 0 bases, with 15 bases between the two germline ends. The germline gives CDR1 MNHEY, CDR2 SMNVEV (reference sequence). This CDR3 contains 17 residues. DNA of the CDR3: TGTGCCAGCAGTTTATGGGGTGAAAACCCTACTAACTATGGCTACACCTTC. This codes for CASSLWGENPTNYGYTF.

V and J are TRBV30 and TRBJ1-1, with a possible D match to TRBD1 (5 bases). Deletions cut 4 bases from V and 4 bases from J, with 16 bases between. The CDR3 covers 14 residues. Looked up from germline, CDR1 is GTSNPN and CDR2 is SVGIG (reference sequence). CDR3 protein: CAWTPGLQGTEAFF. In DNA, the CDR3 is TGTGCCTGGACCCCAGGGCTTCAGGGCACTGAAGCTTTCTTT.

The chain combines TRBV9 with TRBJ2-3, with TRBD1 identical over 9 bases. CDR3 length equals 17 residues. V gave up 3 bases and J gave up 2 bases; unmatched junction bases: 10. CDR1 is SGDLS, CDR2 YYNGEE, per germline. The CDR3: CASSGWPGTGPTDTQYF. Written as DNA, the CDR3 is TGTGCCAGCAGCGGATGGCCCGGGACAGGGCCCACAGATACGCAGTATTTT.

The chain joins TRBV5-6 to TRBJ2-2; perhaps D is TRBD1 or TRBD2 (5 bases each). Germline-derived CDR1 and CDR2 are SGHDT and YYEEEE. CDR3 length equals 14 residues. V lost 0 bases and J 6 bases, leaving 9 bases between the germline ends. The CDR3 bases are TGTGCCAGCAGCTTGGCCCGAGGGGCCGGGGAGCTGTTTTTT. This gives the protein CASSLARGAGELFF.

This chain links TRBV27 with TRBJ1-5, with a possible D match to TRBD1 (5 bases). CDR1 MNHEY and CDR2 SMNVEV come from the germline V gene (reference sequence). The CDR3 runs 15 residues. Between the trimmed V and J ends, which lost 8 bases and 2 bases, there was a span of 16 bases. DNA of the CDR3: TGTGCCAGCGGTGAGGGGTTTGGAGGCAATCAGCCCCAGCATTTT. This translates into CASGEGFGGNQPQHF.

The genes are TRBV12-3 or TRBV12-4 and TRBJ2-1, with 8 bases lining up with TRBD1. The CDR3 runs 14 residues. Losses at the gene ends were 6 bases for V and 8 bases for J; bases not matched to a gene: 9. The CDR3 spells CASSREQGAYEQFF. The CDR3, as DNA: TGTGCCAGCAGCCGCGAGCAGGGGGCCTATGAGCAGTTCTTC.

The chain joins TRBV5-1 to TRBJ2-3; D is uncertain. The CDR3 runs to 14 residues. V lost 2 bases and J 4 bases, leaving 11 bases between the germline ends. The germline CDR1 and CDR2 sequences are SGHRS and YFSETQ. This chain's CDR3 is CASSFRGRADTQYF. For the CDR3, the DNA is TGCGCCAGCAGCTTCCGAGGTAGGGCAGATACGCAGTATTTT.

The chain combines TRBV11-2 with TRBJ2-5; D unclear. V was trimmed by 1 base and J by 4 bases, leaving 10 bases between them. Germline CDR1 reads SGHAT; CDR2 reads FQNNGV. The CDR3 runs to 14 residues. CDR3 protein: CASSLAPLGETQYF. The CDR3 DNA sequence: TGTGCCAGCAGCTTAGCCCCACTGGGAGAGACCCAGTACTTC.

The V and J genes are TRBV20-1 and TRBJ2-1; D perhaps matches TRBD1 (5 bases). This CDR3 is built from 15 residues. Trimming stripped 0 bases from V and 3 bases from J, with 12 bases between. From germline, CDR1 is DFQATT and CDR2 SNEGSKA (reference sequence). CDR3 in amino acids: CSARDLAGRYNEQFF. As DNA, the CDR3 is TGCAGTGCTAGAGATCTGGCAGGGCGCTACAATGAGCAGTTCTTC.

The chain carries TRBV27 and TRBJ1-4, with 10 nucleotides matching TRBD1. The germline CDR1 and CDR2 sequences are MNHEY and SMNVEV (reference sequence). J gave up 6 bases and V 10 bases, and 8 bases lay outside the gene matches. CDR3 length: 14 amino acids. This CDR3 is CANRTGTGDEKLFF. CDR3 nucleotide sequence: TGTGCCAATAGGACCGGGACAGGGGATGAAAAACTGTTTTTT. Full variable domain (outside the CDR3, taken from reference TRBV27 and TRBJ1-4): EAQVTQNPRYLITVTGKKLTVTCSQNMNHEYMSWYRQDPGLGLRQIYYSMNVEVTDKGDVPEGYKVSRKEKRNFPLILESPSPNQTSLYFCANRTGTGDEKLFFGSGTQLSVL.

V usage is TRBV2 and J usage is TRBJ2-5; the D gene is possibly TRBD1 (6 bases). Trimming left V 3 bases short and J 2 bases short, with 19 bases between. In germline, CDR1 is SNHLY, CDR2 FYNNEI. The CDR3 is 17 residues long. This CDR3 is CASSEGRSGAGQETQYF. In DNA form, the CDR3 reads TGTGCCAGCAGTGAGGGTCGGTCAGGGGCTGGTCAAGAGACCCAGTACTTC.